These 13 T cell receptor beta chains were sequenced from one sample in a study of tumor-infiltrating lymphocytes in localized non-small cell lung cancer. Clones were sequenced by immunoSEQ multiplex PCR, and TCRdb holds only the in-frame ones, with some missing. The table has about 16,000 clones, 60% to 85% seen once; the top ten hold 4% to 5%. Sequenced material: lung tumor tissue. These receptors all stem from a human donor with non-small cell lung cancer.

CDR3 residues: CASSIPDNNEKLFF. Here the CDR3 DNA reads TGTGCCAGTAGTATCCCGGACAATAATGAAAAACTGTTTTTT. V is TRBV19 and J is TRBJ1-4; D perhaps matches TRBD1 (5 bases). Germline CDR1 and CDR2: LNHDA and SQIVND (reference sequence). Trimming cost V 3 bases and J 4 bases, with 9 bases left between them. The CDR3 length is 14 residues. The full variable domain, in which reference TRBV19 and TRBJ1-4 provide the parts outside the CDR3, is DGGITQSPKYLFRKEGQNVTLSCEQNLNHDAMYWYRQDPGQGLRLIYYSQIVNDFQKGDIAEGYSVSREKKESFPLTVTSAQKNPTAFYLCASSIPDNNEKLFFGSGTQLSVL.

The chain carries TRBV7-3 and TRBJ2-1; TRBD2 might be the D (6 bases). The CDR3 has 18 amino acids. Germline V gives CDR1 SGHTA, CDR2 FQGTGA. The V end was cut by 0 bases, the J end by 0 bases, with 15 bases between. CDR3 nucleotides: TGTGCCAGCAGCTTAACTTATTTTGGGGGGAGCTCCTACAATGAGCAGTTCTTC. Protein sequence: CASSLTYFGGSSYNEQFF. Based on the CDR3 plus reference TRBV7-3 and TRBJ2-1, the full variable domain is GAGVSQTPSNKVTEKGKYVELRCDPISGHTALYWYRQSLGQGPEFLIYFQGTGAADDSGLPNDRFFAVRPEGSVSTLKIQRTERGDSAVYLCASSLTYFGGSSYNEQFFGPGTRLTVL.

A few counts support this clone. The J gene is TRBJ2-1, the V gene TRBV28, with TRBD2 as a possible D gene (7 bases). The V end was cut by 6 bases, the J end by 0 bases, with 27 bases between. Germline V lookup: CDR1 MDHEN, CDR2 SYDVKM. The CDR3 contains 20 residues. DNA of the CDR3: TGTGCCAGCAGAGGGGGACCCGCGTCCTGGGGCGGGAGCTCCTACAATGAGCAGTTCTTC. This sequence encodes CASRGGPASWGGSSYNEQFF.

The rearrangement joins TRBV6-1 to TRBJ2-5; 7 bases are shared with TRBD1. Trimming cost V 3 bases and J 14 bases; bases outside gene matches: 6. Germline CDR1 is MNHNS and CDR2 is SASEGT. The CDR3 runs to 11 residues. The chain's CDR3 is CASSDRDSRYF. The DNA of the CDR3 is TGTGCCAGCAGTGACCGGGACAGCAGATACTTC.

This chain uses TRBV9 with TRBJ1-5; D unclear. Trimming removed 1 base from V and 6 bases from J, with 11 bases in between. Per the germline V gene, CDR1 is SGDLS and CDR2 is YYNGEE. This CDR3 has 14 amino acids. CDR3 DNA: TGTGCCAGCAGCGTAACCGGGGAATCTCAGCCCCAGCATTTT. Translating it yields CASSVTGESQPQHF.

As DNA, the CDR3 is TGTGCCAGCAGCTTTACCGCGGGGAGCTCCTACAATGAGCAGTTCTTC. This encodes CASSFTAGSSYNEQFF. The V gene is TRBV5-6, the J gene TRBJ2-1; D is possibly TRBD2 (6 bases). CDR1 SGHDT and CDR2 YYEEEE come from the germline V gene. V lost 2 bases and J 0 bases, leaving 12 bases between the germline ends. The CDR3 spans 16 residues.

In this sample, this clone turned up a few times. The DNA for the CDR3 is TGTGCCAGCAGTACGACCGGGACGGTCACAGATACGCAGTATTTT. Amino acids: CASSTTGTVTDTQYF. The chain couples TRBV6-6 to TRBJ2-3; tentatively, D is TRBD1 or TRBD2 (5 bases each). Germline CDR1 MNHNY, CDR2 SVGAGI (reference sequence). This CDR3 spans 15 amino acids. The V end was cut by 5 bases, the J end by 2 bases, with 14 bases between.

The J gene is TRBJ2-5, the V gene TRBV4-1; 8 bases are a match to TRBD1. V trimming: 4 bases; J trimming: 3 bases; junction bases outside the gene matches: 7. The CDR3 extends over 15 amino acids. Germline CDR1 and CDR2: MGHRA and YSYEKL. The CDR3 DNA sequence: TGCGCCAGCAGCCGAGCGGACAGGGAAAAAGAGACCCAGTACTTC. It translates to CASSRADREKETQYF.

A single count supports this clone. Here the CDR3 DNA reads TGCGCCAGCAGTATAAGCGTTACCTACAATGAGCAGTTCTTC. Protein product: CASSISVTYNEQFF. This chain connects TRBV5-1 to TRBJ2-1, with D unresolved. The germline CDR1 and CDR2 sequences are SGHRS and YFSETQ. The CDR3 contains 14 residues. Trimming left V 5 bases short and J 2 bases short, with 11 bases between.

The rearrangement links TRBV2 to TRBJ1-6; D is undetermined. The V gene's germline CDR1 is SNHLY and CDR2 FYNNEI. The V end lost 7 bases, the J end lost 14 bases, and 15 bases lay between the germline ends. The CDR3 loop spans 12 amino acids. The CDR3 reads CASMTRVPSLHF. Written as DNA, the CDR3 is TGTGCCAGCATGACACGGGTCCCTTCCCTCCACTTT. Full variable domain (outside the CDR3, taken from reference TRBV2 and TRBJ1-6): EPEVTQTPSHQVTQMGQEVILRCVPISNHLYFYWYRQILGQKVEFLVSFYNNEISEKSEIFDDQFSVERPDGSNFTLKIRSTKLEDSAMYFCASMTRVPSLHFGNGTRLTVT.

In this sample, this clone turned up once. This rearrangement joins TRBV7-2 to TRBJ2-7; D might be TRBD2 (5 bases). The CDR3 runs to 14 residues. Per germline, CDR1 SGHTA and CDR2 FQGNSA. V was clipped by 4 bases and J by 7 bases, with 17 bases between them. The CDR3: CASSSSLAAFEQYF. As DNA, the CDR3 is TGTGCCAGCAGCTCCTCGCTAGCAGCCTTTGAGCAGTACTTC.

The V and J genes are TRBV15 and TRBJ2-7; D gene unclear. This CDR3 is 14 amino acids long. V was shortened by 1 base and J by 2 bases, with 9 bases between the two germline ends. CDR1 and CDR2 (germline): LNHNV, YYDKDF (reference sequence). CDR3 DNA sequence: TGTGCCACCAGCAGAGGCGAGCCCCCCTACGAGCAGTACTTC. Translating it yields CATSRGEPPYEQYF.

The CDR3 sequence is CASSQGDRENYGYTF. For the CDR3, the DNA is TGTGCCAGCAGCCAAGGCGACAGAGAAAACTATGGCTACACCTTC. The V and J genes are TRBV4-2 and TRBJ1-2; D perhaps matches TRBD1 (5 bases). V lost 1 base, J lost 2 bases, and 11 bases lay in between. This CDR3 spans 15 amino acids. Germline CDR1 LGHNA, CDR2 YNFKEQ.